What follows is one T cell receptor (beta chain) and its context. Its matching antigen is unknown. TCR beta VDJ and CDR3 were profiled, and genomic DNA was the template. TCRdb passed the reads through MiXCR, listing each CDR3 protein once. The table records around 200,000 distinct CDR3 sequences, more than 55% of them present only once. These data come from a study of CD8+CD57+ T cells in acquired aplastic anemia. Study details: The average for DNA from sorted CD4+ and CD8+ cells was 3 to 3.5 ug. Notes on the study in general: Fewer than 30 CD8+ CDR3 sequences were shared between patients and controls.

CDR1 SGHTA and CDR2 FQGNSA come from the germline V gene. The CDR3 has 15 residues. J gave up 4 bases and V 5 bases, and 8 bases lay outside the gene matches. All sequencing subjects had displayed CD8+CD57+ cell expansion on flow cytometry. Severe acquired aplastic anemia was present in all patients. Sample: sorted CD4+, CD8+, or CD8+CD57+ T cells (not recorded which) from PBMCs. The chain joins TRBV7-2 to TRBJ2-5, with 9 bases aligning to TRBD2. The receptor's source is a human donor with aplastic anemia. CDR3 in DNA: TGTGCCAGCAGCGTAGTCCCAGCGGGAGGAGAGACCCAGTACTTC. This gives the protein CASSVVPAGGETQYF.